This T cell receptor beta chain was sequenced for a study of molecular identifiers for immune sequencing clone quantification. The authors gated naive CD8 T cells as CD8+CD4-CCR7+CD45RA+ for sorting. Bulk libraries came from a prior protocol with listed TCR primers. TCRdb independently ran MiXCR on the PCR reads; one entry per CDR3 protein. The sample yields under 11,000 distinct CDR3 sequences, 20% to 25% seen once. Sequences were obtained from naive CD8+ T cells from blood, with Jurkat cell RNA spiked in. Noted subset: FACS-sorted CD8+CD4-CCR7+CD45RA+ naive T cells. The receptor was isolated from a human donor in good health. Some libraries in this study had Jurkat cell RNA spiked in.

CDR3 DNA: TGTGCCAGCAGCATAGGACTAGCGGGGCCGCATGAGCAGTTCTTC. Its protein product is CASSIGLAGPHEQFF. This chain joins TRBV7-9 and TRBJ2-1, with TRBD2 identical over 12 bases. Germline V gene data show CDR1 as SEHNR and CDR2 as FQNEAQ (reference sequence). CDR3 length: 15 amino acids. The junction had 7 bases not matched to a gene; V was cut back by 5 bases and J by 8 bases.